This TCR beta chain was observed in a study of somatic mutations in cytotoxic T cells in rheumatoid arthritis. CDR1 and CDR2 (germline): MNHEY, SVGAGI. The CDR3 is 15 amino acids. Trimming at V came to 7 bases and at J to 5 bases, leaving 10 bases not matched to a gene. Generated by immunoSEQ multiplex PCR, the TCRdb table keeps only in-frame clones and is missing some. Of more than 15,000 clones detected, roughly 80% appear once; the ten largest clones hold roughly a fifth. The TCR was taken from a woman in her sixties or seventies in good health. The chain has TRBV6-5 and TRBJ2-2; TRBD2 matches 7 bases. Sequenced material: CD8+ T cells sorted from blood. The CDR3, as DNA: TGTGCCAGCACCCCCTGGGAGGGTGTGACCGGGGAGCTGTTTTTT. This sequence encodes CASTPWEGVTGELFF.